These 11 T cell receptor beta chains share one sample of origin, sequenced in a study of T cell responses to AZD1222 COVID-19 vaccine. Produced via immunoSEQ multiplex PCR; TCRdb's table is partial and in-frame only. The sample shows about 140,000 clones, around 91% of them seen only once. The sample in question was peripheral blood, obtained on day 0 of AZD1222 vaccination. These receptors originate from an adult in good health.

J is TRBJ2-3 and V is TRBV6-5, with D perhaps TRBD1 (5 bases). The ends were cut back, 2 bases at V and 3 bases at J, with 9 bases in the middle. This CDR3 has 14 amino acids. CDR1 MNHEY and CDR2 SVGAGI come from the germline V gene. CDR3 bases: TGTGCCAGCAGTTACGGGGCCGGGACAGATACGCAGTATTTT. It specifies CASSYGAGTDTQYF.

This sequence joins TRBV18 and TRBJ1-1; D not certain. V lost 6 bases and J lost 6, with 11 bases in between. The CDR3 runs 12 residues. Germline V lookup: CDR1 KGHSH, CDR2 LQKENI. CDR3 in amino acids: CASSNIGSEAFF. CDR3 nucleotides: TGTGCCAGCTCTAACATTGGGTCTGAAGCTTTCTTT.

V is TRBV24-1 and J is TRBJ2-3; D is undetermined. This CDR3 contains 12 residues. The germline V and J ends were trimmed by 0 bases and 7 bases, with 4 bases remaining between them. CDR1 and CDR2 (germline): KGHDR, SFDVKD. The CDR3 here is CATSDLFNTQYF. As DNA, the CDR3 is TGTGCCACCAGTGATTTGTTTAATACGCAGTATTTT.

The V gene is TRBV10-2, the J gene TRBJ1-5; D is perhaps TRBD1 (5 bases). Looked up from germline, CDR1 is WSHSY and CDR2 is SAAADI. Trimming cost V 3 bases and J 1 base, with 13 bases left between them. The CDR3 is 16 residues long. CDR3 DNA: TGCGCCAGCAGTGATTGGGGGATGGGCAGCAATCAGCCCCAGCATTTT. As protein: CASSDWGMGSNQPQHF.

The V gene is TRBV5-6, the J gene TRBJ2-1; 7 bases agree with TRBD1. The CDR3 totals 15 residues. CDR1 is SGHDT and CDR2 is YYEEEE in the germline V gene. V lost 0 bases to trimming and J lost 7 bases; unmatched junction nucleotides: 7. This CDR3 reads CASSLAGGVWNEQFF. In nucleotides, the CDR3 is TGTGCCAGCAGCTTGGCAGGGGGAGTTTGGAATGAGCAGTTCTTC.

The CDR3: CSVEREQGIGEQYF. CDR3 DNA sequence: TGCAGCGTTGAACGCGAACAGGGAATTGGCGAGCAGTACTTC. This chain connects TRBV29-1 to TRBJ2-7, with D perhaps TRBD1 (6 bases). The germline V gene encodes CDR1 SQVTM and CDR2 ANQGSEA. This CDR3 has 14 amino acids. Trimming took 2 bases from V and 6 from J, leaving 17 bases between them.

This clone was observed a single time. The chain uses TRBV19 and TRBJ1-4, with D possibly matching TRBD1 (6 bases). Germline CDR1 LNHDA, CDR2 SQIVND (reference sequence). Trimming shortened V by 5 bases and J by 3 bases, and 7 bases separated the two germline ends. CDR3 length equals 13 residues. The CDR3 region has the DNA TGTGCCAGTAGTTGGACAGCTAATGAAAAACTGTTTTTT. Encoded protein: CASSWTANEKLFF. The full variable domain, its missing parts supplied by reference TRBV19 and TRBJ1-4, is DGGITQSPKYLFRKEGQNVTLSCEQNLNHDAMYWYRQDPGQGLRLIYYSQIVNDFQKGDIAEGYSVSREKKESFPLTVTSAQKNPTAFYLCASSWTANEKLFFGSGTQLSVL.

This chain connects TRBV7-2 to TRBJ2-3, with D unresolved. CDR3 length equals 12 residues. Trimming removed 0 bases from V and 6 bases from J, with 4 bases in between. In germline, CDR1 is SGHTA, CDR2 FQGNSA. CDR3 residues: CASSLARDTQYF. The DNA of the CDR3 is TGTGCCAGCAGCTTAGCTCGGGATACGCAGTATTTT.

The genes are TRBV6-1 and TRBJ2-4, with 8 bases aligning to TRBD2. The trim removed 2 bases at V and 4 bases at J, leaving 10 bases unmatched. This CDR3 has 17 residues. Germline values: CDR1 MNHNS, CDR2 SASEGT. CDR3 in amino acids: CASSEIGGGNSKNIQYF. The CDR3 region has the DNA TGTGCCAGCAGTGAAATTGGCGGGGGGAACTCAAAAAACATTCAGTACTTC.

This clone was picked up a small number of times. The genes are TRBV29-1 and TRBJ2-2, with D uncertain. Germline V gene data show CDR1 as SQVTM and CDR2 as ANQGSEA. Trimming pared 8 bases from V and 2 bases from J, leaving 9 bases between. The CDR3 consists of 12 residues. The CDR3 sequence is CSSRRNTGELFF. DNA of the CDR3: TGCAGCTCCCGCCGTAACACCGGGGAGCTGTTTTTT.

The chain combines TRBV11-3 with TRBJ2-1; 12 bases agree with TRBD1. Germline V gene sequence: CDR1 SGHNT, CDR2 YENEEA. The junction had 5 bases not matched to a gene; V was cut back by 2 bases and J by 6 bases. The CDR3 totals 16 residues. The CDR3 reads CASSLNRDRGLNEQFF. The CDR3 nucleotides are TGTGCCAGCAGCTTAAACCGGGACAGGGGGCTCAATGAGCAGTTCTTC.